These 5 T cell receptor beta chains were sequenced from one sample in a study of T cell responses to AZD1222 COVID-19 vaccine. Assay used: immunoSEQ multiplex PCR; TCRdb lists only in-frame clones, some missing. The data contain about 140,000 clones, about nine tenths of them singletons. Sequences were derived from peripheral blood, sampled on day 0 of AZD1222 vaccination. The receptors derive from an adult in good health.

V gene TRBV6-2 or TRBV6-3 combines with J gene TRBJ2-1; no reliable D call. CDR1 MNHEY and CDR2 SVGEGT come from the germline V gene. V lost 5 bases, J lost 6 bases, and 5 bases lay in between. The CDR3 loop spans 11 amino acids. CDR3 protein: CASSQINEQFF. The CDR3 DNA is TGTGCCAGCAGTCAGATCAATGAGCAGTTCTTC.

V is TRBV6-5 and J is TRBJ2-1, with a possible D match to TRBD1 (5 bases). Germline V gene data show CDR1 as MNHEY and CDR2 as SVGAGI. V lost 6 bases to trimming and J lost 6 bases, with 6 bases between them. This CDR3 contains 11 residues. The CDR3 sequence is CASRQGNEQFF. CDR3 DNA: TGTGCCAGCAGGCAGGGCAATGAGCAGTTCTTC.

The V gene is TRBV9, the J gene TRBJ2-1; a possible D gene is TRBD1 (5 bases). The V gene's germline CDR1 is SGDLS and CDR2 YYNGEE. The CDR3 runs 14 residues. The V and J ends lost 0 bases and 5 bases respectively, with 9 bases between them. CDR3 bases: TGTGCCAGCAGCGTAGATGTAGGGGACAATGAGCAGTTCTTC. Protein sequence: CASSVDVGDNEQFF.

This clone was seen just once. The V call is TRBV5-1, the J call TRBJ2-2, with 9 bases aligning to TRBD2. Germline lookup yields CDR1 SGHRS and CDR2 YFSETQ. The ends lost 5 bases at V and 6 bases at J; junction bases unmatched: 5. The CDR3 length is 14 residues. CDR3 coding DNA: TGCGCCAGCAGGGCGGGAGGGCCGGCCGGGGAGCTGTTTTTT. This sequence encodes CASRAGGPAGELFF.

The rearrangement uses TRBV6-4 and TRBJ2-1; the D gene is possibly TRBD1 (6 bases). V lost 6 bases and J lost 6, with 18 bases in between. This CDR3 comprises 15 residues. CDR1 is MRHNA, CDR2 SNTAGT, per germline. The CDR3 region has the DNA TGTGCCAGCAGACGACACGCAGGGGTGGTCAATGAGCAGTTCTTC. Translated, it gives CASRRHAGVVNEQFF.